The 5 T cell receptor beta chains listed next were all sequenced from one sample in a study of human T cells and chemical hapten exposure. The time point denotes: patch test 1, 2 weeks after DPC sensitization. Treatment of the sample: therapeutic diphenylcyclopropenone sensitization with weekly scalp DPC. TCRdb fed the RACE reads into MiXCR, producing one record per CDR3 protein. The table lists just under 350,000 distinct CDR3 sequences, around 7% of them singletons, with approximately 8% in the top ten. The sequenced sample was whole blood, obtained in connection with sensitization to the hapten diphenylcyclopropenone (DPC). The receptors derive from a woman aged 18-29 years with alopecia areata. Some clones in this sample may be carry-over from other donors' samples.

This clonotype was seen a few times. The chain is built from TRBV5-1 and TRBJ1-2, with D unclear. Germline V gene data show CDR1 as SGHRS and CDR2 as YFSETQ. V dropped 0 bases and J dropped 0 bases, with 18 bases sitting between them. The CDR3 loop spans 18 amino acids. CDR3 sequence: CASSLGRGLAPSNYGYTF. CDR3 DNA: TGCGCCAGCAGCTTGGGTAGAGGCCTCGCTCCTTCTAACTATGGCTACACCTTC.

This clonotype was detected many times. The chain joins TRBV6-5 to TRBJ2-6, with D hard to call. Trimming cost V 0 bases and J 2 bases, with 14 bases left between them. Germline CDR1 MNHEY, CDR2 SVGAGI. The CDR3 contains 18 residues. In DNA form, the CDR3 reads TGTGCCAGCAGTTACTCGATCGCCCGTTATGCTGGGGCCAACGTCCTGACTTTC. Its protein product is CASSYSIARYAGANVLTF.

On this clonotype itself: Mismatch with germline at one junction end may stem from a read error. The chain recombines TRBV6-5 with TRBJ1-2, with D possibly being TRBD1 (6 bases). CDR1 MNHEY and CDR2 SVGAGI come from the germline V gene. The CDR3 is made up of 11 amino acids. The CDR3 DNA reads as TGTGCCAACAGTACAGGGAGCGGCTACACCTTC. Amino acid sequence: CANSTGSGYTF.

This clonotype has just a few counts. The CDR3, as DNA: TGTGCCAGCAGTTACTCGATTGCGGGGGGCAGAGCCAACGTCCTGACTTTC. Amino acids: CASSYSIAGGRANVLTF. This sequence joins TRBV6-5 and TRBJ2-6; 8 positions agree with TRBD2. Trimming at V came to 0 bases and at J to 7 bases, leaving 8 bases not matched to a gene. Germline V lookup: CDR1 MNHEY, CDR2 SVGAGI. The CDR3 length is 17 residues.

This clonotype occurred many times. This chain connects TRBV6-2 or TRBV6-3 to TRBJ1-5; TRBD1 matches 7 bases. Unmatched junction bases numbered 3, after V lost 0 bases and J lost 7 bases. In germline, CDR1 is MNHEY, CDR2 SVGEGT. The CDR3 is 14 residues long. The CDR3 protein is CASSYSNRGQPQHF. Written as DNA, the CDR3 is TGTGCCAGCAGTTACTCGAACAGGGGCCAGCCCCAGCATTTT.